This TCR beta chain is from a study of blood T cell repertoires in COVID-19. Whole-study context: Sample material is recorded as cDNA or gDNA derived from T cells, B-cell-depleted T cells, or PBMCs.

Some clones are missing from TCRdb's copy, which holds only in-frame ones; the method was immunoSEQ multiplex PCR. The sample consists of approximately 62,000 clones, approximately 90% of them appearing once. Sequenced input: peripheral blood. The sequence derives from a man in his sixties with acute or convalescent COVID-19.

The CDR3 region is CASSVDRANTIYF. The CDR3 region has the DNA TGTGCCAGCAGCGTAGACCGAGCAAACACCATATATTTT. This chain connects TRBV9 to TRBJ1-3, with D unresolved. V was cut by 0 bases and J by 6 bases, with 7 bases left in between. The CDR3 is 13 amino acids. CDR1 is SGDLS and CDR2 is YYNGEE in the germline V gene.